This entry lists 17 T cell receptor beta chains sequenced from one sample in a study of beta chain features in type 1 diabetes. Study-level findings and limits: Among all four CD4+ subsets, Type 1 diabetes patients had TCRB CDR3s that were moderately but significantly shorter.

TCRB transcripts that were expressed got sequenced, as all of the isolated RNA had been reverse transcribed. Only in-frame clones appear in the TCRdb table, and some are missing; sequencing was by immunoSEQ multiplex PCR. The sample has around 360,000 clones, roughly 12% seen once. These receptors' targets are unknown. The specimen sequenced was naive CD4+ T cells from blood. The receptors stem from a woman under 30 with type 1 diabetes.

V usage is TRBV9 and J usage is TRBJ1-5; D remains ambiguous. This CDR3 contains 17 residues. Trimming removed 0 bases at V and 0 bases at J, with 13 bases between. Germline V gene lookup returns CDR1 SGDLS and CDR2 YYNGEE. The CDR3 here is CASSVGPGLNSNQPQHF. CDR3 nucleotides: TGTGCCAGCAGCGTAGGTCCAGGACTGAATAGCAATCAGCCCCAGCATTTT.

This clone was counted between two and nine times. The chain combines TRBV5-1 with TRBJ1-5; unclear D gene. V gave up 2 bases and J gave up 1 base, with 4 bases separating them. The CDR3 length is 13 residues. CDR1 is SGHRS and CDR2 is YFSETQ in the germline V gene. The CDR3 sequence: CASSFLSNQPQHF. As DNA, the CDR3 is TGCGCCAGCAGCTTTCTGAGCAATCAGCCCCAGCATTTT. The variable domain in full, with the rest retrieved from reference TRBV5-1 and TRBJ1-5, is KAGVTQTPRYLIKTRGQQVTLSCSPISGHRSVSWYQQTPGQGLQFLFEYFSETQRNKGNFPGRFSGRQFSNSRSEMNVSTLELGDSALYLCASSFLSNQPQHFGDGTRLSIL.

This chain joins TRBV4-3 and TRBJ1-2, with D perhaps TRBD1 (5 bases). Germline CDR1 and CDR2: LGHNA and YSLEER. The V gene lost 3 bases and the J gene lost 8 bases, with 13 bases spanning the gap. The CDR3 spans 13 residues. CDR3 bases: TGCGCCAGCAGCCAGCCACAAAACAGGGGCTACACCTTC. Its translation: CASSQPQNRGYTF.

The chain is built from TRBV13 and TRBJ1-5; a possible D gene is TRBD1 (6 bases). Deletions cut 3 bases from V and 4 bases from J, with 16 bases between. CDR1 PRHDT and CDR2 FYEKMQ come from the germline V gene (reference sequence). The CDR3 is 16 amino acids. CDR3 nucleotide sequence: TGTGCCAGCAGCTTCCGAGGGGGGGGCCCTAATCAGCCCCAGCATTTT. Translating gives CASSFRGGGPNQPQHF.

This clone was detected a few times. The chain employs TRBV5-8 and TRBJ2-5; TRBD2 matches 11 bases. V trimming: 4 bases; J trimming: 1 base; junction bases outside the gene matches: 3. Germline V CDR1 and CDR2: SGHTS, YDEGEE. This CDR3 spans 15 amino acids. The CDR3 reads CASSMGLAVQETQYF. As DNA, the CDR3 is TGTGCCAGCAGCATGGGACTAGCGGTCCAAGAGACCCAGTACTTC. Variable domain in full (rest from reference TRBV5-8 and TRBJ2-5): EAGVTQSPTHLIKTRGQQATLRCSPISGHTSVYWYQQALGLGLQFLLWYDEGEERNRGNFPPRFSGRQFPNYSSELNVNALELEDSALYLCASSMGLAVQETQYFGPGTRLLVL.

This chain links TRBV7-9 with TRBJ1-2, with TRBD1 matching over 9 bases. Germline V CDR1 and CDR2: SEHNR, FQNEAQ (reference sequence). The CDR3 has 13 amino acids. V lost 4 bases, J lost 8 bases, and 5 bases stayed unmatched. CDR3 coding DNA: TGTGCCAGCAGCTCCAGGACAGGGGAGGGCTACACCTTC. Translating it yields CASSSRTGEGYTF. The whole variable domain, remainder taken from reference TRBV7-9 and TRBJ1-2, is DTGVSQNPRHKITKRGQNVTFRCDPISEHNRLYWYRQTLGQGPEFLTYFQNEAQLEKSRLLSDRFSAERPKGSFSTLEIQRTEQGDSAMYLCASSSRTGEGYTFGSGTRLTVV.

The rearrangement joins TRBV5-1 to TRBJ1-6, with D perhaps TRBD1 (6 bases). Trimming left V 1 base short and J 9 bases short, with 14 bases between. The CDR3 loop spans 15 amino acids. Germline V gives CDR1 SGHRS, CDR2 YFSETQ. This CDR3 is CASSLSNRDSSPLHF. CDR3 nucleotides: TGCGCCAGCAGCTTGTCAAACAGGGATTCTTCACCCCTCCACTTT.

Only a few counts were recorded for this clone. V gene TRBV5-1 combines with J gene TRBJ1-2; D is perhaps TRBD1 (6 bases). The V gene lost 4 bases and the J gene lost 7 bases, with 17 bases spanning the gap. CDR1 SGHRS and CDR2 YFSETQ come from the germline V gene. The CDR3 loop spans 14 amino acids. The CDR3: CASSVGQSPGGYTF. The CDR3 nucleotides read TGCGCCAGCAGCGTGGGACAATCCCCCGGTGGCTACACCTTC. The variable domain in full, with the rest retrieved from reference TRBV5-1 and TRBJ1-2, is KAGVTQTPRYLIKTRGQQVTLSCSPISGHRSVSWYQQTPGQGLQFLFEYFSETQRNKGNFPGRFSGRQFSNSRSEMNVSTLELGDSALYLCASSVGQSPGGYTFGSGTRLTVV.

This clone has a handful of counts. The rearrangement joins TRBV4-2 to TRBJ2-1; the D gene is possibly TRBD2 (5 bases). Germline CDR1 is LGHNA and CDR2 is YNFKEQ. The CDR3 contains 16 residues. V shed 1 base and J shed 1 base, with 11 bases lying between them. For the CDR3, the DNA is TGTGCCAGCAGCCAAGTCGGGGAGCGATCCTACAATGAGCAGTTCTTC. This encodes CASSQVGERSYNEQFF.

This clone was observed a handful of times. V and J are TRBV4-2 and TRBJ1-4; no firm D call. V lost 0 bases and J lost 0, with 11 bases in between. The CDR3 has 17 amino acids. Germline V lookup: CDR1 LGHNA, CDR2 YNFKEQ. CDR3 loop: CASSQEFVSSTNEKLFF. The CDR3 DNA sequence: TGTGCCAGCAGCCAAGAGTTCGTCAGTTCAACTAATGAAAAACTGTTTTTT.

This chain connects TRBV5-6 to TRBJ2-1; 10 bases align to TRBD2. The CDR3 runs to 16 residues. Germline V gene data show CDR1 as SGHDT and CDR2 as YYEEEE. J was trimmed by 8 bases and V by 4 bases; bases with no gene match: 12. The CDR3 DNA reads TGTGCCAGCAGCCTAAGCGGGAGGGCCGAATACCATGAGCAGTTCTTC. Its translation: CASSLSGRAEYHEQFF.

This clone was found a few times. The CDR3 protein is CASSPGHNQPQHF. DNA of the CDR3: TGTGCCAGCAGCCCAGGGCACAATCAGCCCCAGCATTTT. The rearrangement uses TRBV7-2 and TRBJ1-5; D might be TRBD1 (5 bases). Trimming stripped 5 bases from V and 3 bases from J, with 8 bases between. CDR1 is SGHTA, CDR2 FQGNSA, per germline. CDR3 length: 13 amino acids.

The CDR3 nucleotides are TGCAGCGCCTTGGGGGCCGACACCCTCCATGAGCAGTTCTTC. This sequence encodes CSALGADTLHEQFF. V usage is TRBV29-1 and J usage is TRBJ2-1, with a tentative D call TRBD1 (6 bases). From germline, CDR1 is SQVTM and CDR2 ANQGSEA. The CDR3 is 14 amino acids. V was clipped by 7 bases and J by 8 bases, with 21 bases between them.

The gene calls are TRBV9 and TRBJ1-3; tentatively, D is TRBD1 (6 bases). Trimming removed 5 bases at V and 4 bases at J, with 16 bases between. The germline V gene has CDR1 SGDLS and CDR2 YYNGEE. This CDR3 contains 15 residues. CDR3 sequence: CASRAQGWEGNTIYF. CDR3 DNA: TGTGCCAGCAGAGCACAGGGCTGGGAGGGAAACACCATATATTTT.

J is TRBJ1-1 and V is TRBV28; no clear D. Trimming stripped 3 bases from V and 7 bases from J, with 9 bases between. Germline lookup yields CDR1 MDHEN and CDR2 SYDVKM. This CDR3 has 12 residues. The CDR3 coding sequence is TGTGCCAGCAGTTTCGCACGGGATGAAGCTTTCTTT. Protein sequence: CASSFARDEAFF.

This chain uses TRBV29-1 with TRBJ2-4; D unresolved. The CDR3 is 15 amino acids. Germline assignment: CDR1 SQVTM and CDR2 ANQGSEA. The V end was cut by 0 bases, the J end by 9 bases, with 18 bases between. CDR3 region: CSVEDHQRYPSIQYF. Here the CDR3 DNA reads TGCAGCGTTGAAGATCATCAGCGTTACCCAAGCATTCAGTACTTC.

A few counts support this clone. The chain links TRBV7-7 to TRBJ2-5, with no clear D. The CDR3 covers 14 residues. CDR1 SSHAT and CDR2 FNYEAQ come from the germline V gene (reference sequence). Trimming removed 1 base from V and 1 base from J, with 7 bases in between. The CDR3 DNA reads TGTGCCAGCAGCTTAGGACTGAGCCAAGAGACCCAGTACTTC. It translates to CASSLGLSQETQYF.